This T cell receptor (beta chain) came from a study of T-cell reconstitution after alpha-beta-depleted transplantation in children. The study's findings and limits: Recipient T cells and thymic progenitors that survived were the source of the high TCRbeta diversity seen at day 60 in some patients. T cells produced anew were the main source of T-cell counts and diversity one year after transplant. About two months after transplant, alpha-beta T cells reportedly came from several hundred expanded graft clones.

This clonotype was counted at least ten times. What it binds is not known. Unique molecular identifiers were incorporated during preparation of the TCRbeta library. TCRdb reprocessed the PCR reads via MiXCR and lists one record per CDR3 protein. The sample lists fewer than 350,000 distinct CDR3 sequences; 10% were seen once. The CDR3 sequence is 15 residues long. Germline V CDR1 and CDR2: SGHTA, FQGNSA. Trimming pared 1 base from V and 11 bases from J, leaving 20 bases between. The clonotype originates from a boy in the first two years of life with acute myeloid leukemia, due to receive a stem cell transplant. This chain uses TRBV7-2 with TRBJ1-1; unclear D gene. The starting material was PBMCs, obtained before TCRalphabeta/CD19-depleted stem cell transplant. The CDR3 loop is CASSLDGRSADRAFF. For the CDR3, the DNA is TGTGCCAGCAGCTTAGACGGGCGTTCGGCGGATCGGGCTTTCTTT.